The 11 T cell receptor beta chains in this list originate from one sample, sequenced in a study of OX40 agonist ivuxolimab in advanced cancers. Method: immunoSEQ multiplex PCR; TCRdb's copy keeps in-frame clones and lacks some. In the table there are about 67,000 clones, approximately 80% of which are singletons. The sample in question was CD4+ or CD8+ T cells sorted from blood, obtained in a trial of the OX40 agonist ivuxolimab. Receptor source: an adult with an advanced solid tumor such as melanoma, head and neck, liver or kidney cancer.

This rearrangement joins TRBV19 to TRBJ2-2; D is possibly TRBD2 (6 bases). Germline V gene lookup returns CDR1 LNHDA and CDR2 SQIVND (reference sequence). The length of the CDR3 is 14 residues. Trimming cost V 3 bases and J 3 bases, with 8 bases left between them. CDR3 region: CASSIKRDTGELFF. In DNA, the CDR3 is TGTGCCAGTAGTATCAAGCGGGACACCGGGGAGCTGTTTTTT.

CDR3 region: CASSPGQVQTGELFF. CDR3 sequence (DNA): TGTGCCAGCAGTCCGGGACAGGTTCAAACCGGGGAGCTGTTTTTT. This rearrangement joins TRBV11-2 to TRBJ2-2; 8 positions match TRBD1. The J segment lost 5 bases and the V segment lost 6 bases, leaving 8 bases of the junction unmatched. This CDR3 has 15 residues. The germline V gene has CDR1 SGHAT and CDR2 FQNNGV.

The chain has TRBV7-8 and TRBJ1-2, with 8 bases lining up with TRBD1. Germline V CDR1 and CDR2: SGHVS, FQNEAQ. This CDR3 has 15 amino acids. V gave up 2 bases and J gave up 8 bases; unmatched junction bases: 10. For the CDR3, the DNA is TGTGCCAGCAGCTTATCACCGGACAGGGCGGCGGGCTACACCTTC. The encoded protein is CASSLSPDRAAGYTF. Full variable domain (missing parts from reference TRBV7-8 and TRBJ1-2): GAGVSQSPRYKVAKRGQDVALRCDPISGHVSLFWYQQALGQGPEFLTYFQNEAQLDKSGLPSDRFFAERPEGSVSTLKIQRTQQEDSAVYLCASSLSPDRAAGYTFGSGTRLTVV.

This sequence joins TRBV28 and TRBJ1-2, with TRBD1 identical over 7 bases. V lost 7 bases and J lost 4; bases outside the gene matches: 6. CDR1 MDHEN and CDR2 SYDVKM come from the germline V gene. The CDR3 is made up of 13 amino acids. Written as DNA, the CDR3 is TGTGCCAGCACCTACGACAGGGCCTATGGCTACACCTTC. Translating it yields CASTYDRAYGYTF.

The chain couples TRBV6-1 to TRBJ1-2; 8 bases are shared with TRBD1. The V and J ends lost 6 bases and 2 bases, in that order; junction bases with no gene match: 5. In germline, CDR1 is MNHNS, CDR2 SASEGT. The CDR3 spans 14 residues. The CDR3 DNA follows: TGTGCCAGCAGCGGACAGGGCGACAACTATGGCTACACCTTC. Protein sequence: CASSGQGDNYGYTF.

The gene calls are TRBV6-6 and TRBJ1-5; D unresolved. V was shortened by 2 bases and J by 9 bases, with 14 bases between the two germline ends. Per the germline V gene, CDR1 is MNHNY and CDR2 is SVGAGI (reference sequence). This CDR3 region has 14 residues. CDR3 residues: CASSYVPGEGPQHF. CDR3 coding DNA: TGTGCCAGCAGTTACGTCCCAGGCGAAGGGCCCCAGCATTTT.

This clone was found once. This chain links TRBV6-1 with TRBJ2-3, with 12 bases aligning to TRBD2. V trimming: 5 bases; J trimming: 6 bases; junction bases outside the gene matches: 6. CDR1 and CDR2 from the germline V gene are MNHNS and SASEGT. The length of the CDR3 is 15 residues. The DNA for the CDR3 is TGTGCCAGCAGTCCTAGCGGGGGGGCAAGGGATACGCAGTATTTT. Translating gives CASSPSGGARDTQYF.

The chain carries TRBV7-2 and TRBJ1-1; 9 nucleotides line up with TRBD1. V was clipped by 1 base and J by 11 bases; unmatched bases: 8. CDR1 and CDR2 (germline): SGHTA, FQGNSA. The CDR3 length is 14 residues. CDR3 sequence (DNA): TGTGCCAGCAGCTTAGGGACAGGGGTTTCGTATGCTTTCTTT. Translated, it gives CASSLGTGVSYAFF.

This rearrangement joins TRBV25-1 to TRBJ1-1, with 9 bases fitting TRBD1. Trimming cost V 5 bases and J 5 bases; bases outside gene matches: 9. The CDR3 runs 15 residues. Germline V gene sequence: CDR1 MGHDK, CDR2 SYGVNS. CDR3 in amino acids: CASSLTGGAYTEAFF. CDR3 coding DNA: TGTGCCAGCAGTCTCACAGGGGGCGCTTATACTGAAGCTTTCTTT. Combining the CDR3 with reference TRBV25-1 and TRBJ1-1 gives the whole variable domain EADIYQTPRYLVIGTGKKITLECSQTMGHDKMYWYQQDPGMELHLIHYSYGVNSTEKGDLSSESTVSRIRTEHFPLTLESARPSHTSQYLCASSLTGGAYTEAFFGQGTRLTVV.

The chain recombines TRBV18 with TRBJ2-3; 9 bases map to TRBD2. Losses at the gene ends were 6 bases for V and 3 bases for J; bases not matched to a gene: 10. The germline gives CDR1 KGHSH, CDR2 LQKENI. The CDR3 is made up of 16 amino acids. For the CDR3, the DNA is TGTGCCAGCTCCGCTGATGGGAGCGGGGGGACAGATACGCAGTATTTT. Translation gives CASSADGSGGTDTQYF.

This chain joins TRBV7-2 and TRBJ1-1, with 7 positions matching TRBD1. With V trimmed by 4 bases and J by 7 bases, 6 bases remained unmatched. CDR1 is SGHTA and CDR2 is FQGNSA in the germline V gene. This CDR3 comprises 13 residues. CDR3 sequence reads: CASSSRQGFEAFF. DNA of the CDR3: TGTGCCAGCAGCTCCCGACAGGGATTTGAAGCTTTCTTT.